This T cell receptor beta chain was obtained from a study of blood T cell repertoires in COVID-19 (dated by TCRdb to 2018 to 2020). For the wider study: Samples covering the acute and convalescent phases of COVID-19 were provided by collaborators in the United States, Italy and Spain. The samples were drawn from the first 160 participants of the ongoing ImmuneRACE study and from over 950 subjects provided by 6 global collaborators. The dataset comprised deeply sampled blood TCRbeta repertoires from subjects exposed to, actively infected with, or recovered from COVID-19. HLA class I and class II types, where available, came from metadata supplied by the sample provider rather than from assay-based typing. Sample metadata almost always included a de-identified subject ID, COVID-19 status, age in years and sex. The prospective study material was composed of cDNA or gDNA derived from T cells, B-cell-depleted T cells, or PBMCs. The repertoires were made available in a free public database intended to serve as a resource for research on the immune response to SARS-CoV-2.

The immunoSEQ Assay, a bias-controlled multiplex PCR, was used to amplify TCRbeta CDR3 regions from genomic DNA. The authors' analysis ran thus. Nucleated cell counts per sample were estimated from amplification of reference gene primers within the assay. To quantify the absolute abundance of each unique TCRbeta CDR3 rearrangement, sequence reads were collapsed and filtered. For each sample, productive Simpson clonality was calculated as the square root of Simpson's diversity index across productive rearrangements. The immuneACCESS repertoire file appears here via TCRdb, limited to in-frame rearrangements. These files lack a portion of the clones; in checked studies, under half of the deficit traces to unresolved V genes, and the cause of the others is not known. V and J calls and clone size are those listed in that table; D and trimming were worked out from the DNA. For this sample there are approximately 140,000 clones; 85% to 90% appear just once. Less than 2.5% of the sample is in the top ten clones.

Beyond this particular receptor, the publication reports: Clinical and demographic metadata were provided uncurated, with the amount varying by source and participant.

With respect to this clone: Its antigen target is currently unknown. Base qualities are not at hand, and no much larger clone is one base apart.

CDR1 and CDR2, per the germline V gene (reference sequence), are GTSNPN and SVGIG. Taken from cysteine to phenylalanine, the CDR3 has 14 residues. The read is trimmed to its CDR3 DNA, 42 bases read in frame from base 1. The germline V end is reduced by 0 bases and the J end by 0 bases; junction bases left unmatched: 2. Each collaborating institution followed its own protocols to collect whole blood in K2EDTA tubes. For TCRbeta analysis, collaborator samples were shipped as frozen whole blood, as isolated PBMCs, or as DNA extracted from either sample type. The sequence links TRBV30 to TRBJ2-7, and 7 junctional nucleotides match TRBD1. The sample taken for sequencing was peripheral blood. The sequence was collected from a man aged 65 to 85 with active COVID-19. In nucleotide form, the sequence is TGTGCCTGGAGTGTAACAGGGGCCTCCTACGAGCAGTACTTC. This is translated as CAWSVTGASYEQYF.